The 2 T cell receptor beta chains listed next were all sequenced from one sample in a study of OX40 agonist ivuxolimab in advanced cancers. Sequenced by immunoSEQ multiplex PCR; TCRdb stores in-frame clones only, minus some. Here the sample spans about 83,000 clones, 85% being singletons. Specimen: CD4+ or CD8+ T cells sorted from blood, collected in a trial of the OX40 agonist ivuxolimab. The source is an adult with an advanced solid tumor such as melanoma, head and neck, liver or kidney cancer.

The chain uses TRBV5-1 and TRBJ2-7, with D hard to call. Trimming took off 6 bases at V and 0 bases at J, with 13 bases between the two ends. The CDR3 consists of 14 residues. CDR1 and CDR2 from the germline V gene are SGHRS and YFSETQ. The CDR3 spells CASKGQVSSYEQYF. The CDR3 DNA sequence: TGCGCCAGCAAAGGGCAGGTGAGCTCCTACGAGCAGTACTTC.

The chain joins TRBV2 to TRBJ1-2; D call uncertain. Trimming took off 11 bases at V and 7 bases at J, with 17 bases between the two ends. CDR3 size: 12 residues. The germline V gene has CDR1 SNHLY and CDR2 FYNNEI. The CDR3 loop reads CASQKEVSGYTF. In nucleotides, the CDR3 is TGTGCCTCCCAGAAAGAGGTTTCTGGCTACACCTTC.